The 15 T cell receptor beta chains below all came from one sample that was sequenced in a study of shared clonotypes between healthy human individuals. Sequencing used immunoSEQ multiplex PCR; TCRdb keeps in-frame clones, though not all of them. This sample has around 980,000 clones, with around 82% found just once. Sequenced material: memory CD4+ T cells from PBMCs. This sample's subset: CD45RA-negative fraction. The receptors come from a man between 18 and 29 years old in good health. Some clones in this sample may be carry-over from other donors' samples.

The chain carries TRBV5-1 and TRBJ2-3; 7 nucleotides line up with TRBD1. Unmatched junction bases numbered 8, after V lost 4 bases and J lost 9 bases. The germline V gene encodes CDR1 SGHRS and CDR2 YFSETQ. The CDR3 contains 13 residues. The CDR3, as DNA: TGCGCCAGCAGCGTAGGACAGGAGCAAACGCAGTATTTT. The encoded protein is CASSVGQEQTQYF.

The gene calls are TRBV2 and TRBJ1-1; D is undetermined. Germline-derived CDR1 and CDR2 are SNHLY and FYNNEI. The germline V and J ends were trimmed by 4 bases and 6 bases, with 9 bases remaining between them. The CDR3 has 12 residues. The CDR3, as DNA: TGTGCCAGCAGTGGCAGGCCGGCTGAAGCTTTCTTT. Protein sequence: CASSGRPAEAFF.

The chain has TRBV7-2 and TRBJ1-2, with D unresolved. CDR3 length: 13 residues. Germline V gene lookup returns CDR1 SGHTA and CDR2 FQGNSA. V was pared by 1 base and J by 8 bases, with 11 bases between. CDR3 nucleotide sequence: TGTGCCAGCAGCTTAGTCGTTTCTCAGGGCTACACCTTC. Translation gives CASSLVVSQGYTF.

Regarding this clone: Other nucleotide sequences in the sample specify the same CDR3. The chain combines TRBV29-1 with TRBJ2-1, with D tentatively TRBD1 or TRBD2 (6 bases each). Germline CDR1 is SQVTM and CDR2 is ANQGSEA. CDR3 length: 13 amino acids. Trimming stripped 5 bases from V and 1 base from J, with 9 bases between. CDR3 sequence: CSVTGRSYNEQFF. DNA of the CDR3: TGCAGCGTTACAGGGAGGTCCTACAATGAGCAGTTCTTC.

On this clone itself: Other DNA variants within this sample encode the same CDR3. V usage is TRBV6-1 and J usage is TRBJ2-1, with 7 bases matching TRBD2. This CDR3 region has 15 residues. Unmatched junction bases numbered 9, after V lost 6 bases and J lost 4 bases. In germline, CDR1 is MNHNS, CDR2 SASEGT. The CDR3 sequence: CASRGRGSSYNEQFF. In nucleotides, the CDR3 is TGTGCCAGCAGGGGGCGCGGGAGCAGTTACAATGAGCAGTTCTTC.

This sequence joins TRBV4-1 and TRBJ2-5, with 11 bases lining up with TRBD1. Unmatched junction bases numbered 10, after V lost 3 bases and J lost 10 bases. This CDR3 spans 15 amino acids. Germline V lookup: CDR1 MGHRA, CDR2 YSYEKL. In DNA form, the CDR3 reads TGCGCCAGCAGCCAGCCGGGACAGGGGGATACTTACCAGTACTTC. Residues: CASSQPGQGDTYQYF.

This clone was recorded a few times. V gene TRBV6-9 combines with J gene TRBJ1-5; 8 bases agree with TRBD1. The CDR3 is made up of 16 amino acids. Trimming cost V 4 bases and J 4 bases; bases outside gene matches: 9. CDR1 and CDR2 (germline): MNHGY, SVAAGI. This CDR3 reads CASSSQPQGENQPQHF. CDR3 sequence (DNA): TGTGCCAGCAGTTCCCAACCACAGGGGGAGAATCAGCCCCAGCATTTT.

The chain joins TRBV4-2 to TRBJ2-7, with TRBD2 matching over 8 bases. Trimming removed 4 bases from V and 6 bases from J; junction bases left unmatched: 2. CDR1 and CDR2 from the germline V gene are LGHNA and YNFKEQ. The CDR3 spans 12 residues. CDR3 amino acids: CASSRGGTEQYF. Here the CDR3 DNA reads TGTGCCAGCAGCCGCGGGGGGACCGAGCAGTACTTC.

This clone was seen only once. The chain carries TRBV5-4 and TRBJ1-4; TRBD1 agrees at 8 bases. CDR3 length: 16 residues. The ends lost 4 bases at V and 1 base at J; junction bases unmatched: 6. Germline V lookup: CDR1 SGHNT, CDR2 YYREEE (reference sequence). CDR3 sequence (DNA): TGTGCCAGCAGCAAGGGACAGGACGGAACTAATGAAAAACTGTTTTTT. This sequence encodes CASSKGQDGTNEKLFF.

The chain recombines TRBV28 with TRBJ2-1, with 7 bases lining up with TRBD2. Germline-derived CDR1 and CDR2 are MDHEN and SYDVKM. The CDR3 sequence is 18 residues long. Trimming cost V 5 bases and J 4 bases; bases outside gene matches: 17. The CDR3 DNA reads as TGTGCCAGCAGTCCCCGCCGCGGGTCGGCTAGCGGATACAATGAGCAGTTCTTC. As protein: CASSPRRGSASGYNEQFF. Supplemented by reference TRBV28 and TRBJ2-1, the full variable domain reads DVKVTQSSRYLVKRTGEKVFLECVQDMDHENMFWYRQDPGLGLRLIYFSYDVKMKEKGDIPEGYSVSREKKERFSLILESASTNQTSMYLCASSPRRGSASGYNEQFFGPGTRLTVL.

This chain uses TRBV28 with TRBJ2-7; D may be TRBD2 (6 bases). In germline, CDR1 is MDHEN, CDR2 SYDVKM. This CDR3 is 15 amino acids long. The V end was cut by 6 bases, the J end by 3 bases, with 18 bases between. This chain's CDR3 is CASSHSGTSHYEQYF. The DNA of the CDR3 is TGTGCCAGCAGCCATAGCGGAACGTCTCACTACGAGCAGTACTTC.

This rearrangement joins TRBV18 to TRBJ1-3; D unresolved. The V end lost 4 bases, the J end lost 0 bases, and 13 bases lay between the germline ends. CDR1 and CDR2 from the germline V gene are KGHSH and LQKENI. The CDR3 is 16 amino acids. CDR3 sequence reads: CASSRVGVDSGNTIYF. In DNA, the CDR3 is TGTGCCAGCTCACGGGTGGGAGTCGACTCTGGAAACACCATATATTTT. Filled out from reference TRBV18 and TRBJ1-3, the complete variable domain reads NAGVMQNPRHLVRRRGQEARLRCSPMKGHSHVYWYRQLPEEGLKFMVYLQKENIIDESGMPKERFSAEFPKEGPSILRIQQVVRGDSAAYFCASSRVGVDSGNTIYFGEGSWLTVV.

The chain couples TRBV19 to TRBJ2-3; no clear D. The germline V gene encodes CDR1 LNHDA and CDR2 SQIVND (reference sequence). This CDR3 has 13 residues. The V end was cut by 9 bases, the J end by 1 base, with 11 bases between. The CDR3 region is CASLFAGTDTQYF. In DNA, the CDR3 is TGTGCCAGCCTCTTCGCAGGCACAGATACGCAGTATTTT. Supplemented by reference TRBV19 and TRBJ2-3, the full variable domain reads DGGITQSPKYLFRKEGQNVTLSCEQNLNHDAMYWYRQDPGQGLRLIYYSQIVNDFQKGDIAEGYSVSREKKESFPLTVTSAQKNPTAFYLCASLFAGTDTQYFGPGTRLTVL.

Comment on this clone: This specimen includes other DNA sequences encoding the same CDR3. The chain joins TRBV28 to TRBJ1-5; no firm D call. This CDR3 region has 14 residues. The V end was cut by 3 bases, the J end by 6 bases, with 12 bases between. Germline CDR1 and CDR2: MDHEN and SYDVKM. The DNA of the CDR3 is TGTGCCAGCAGTTTGGCGGGAGCGGGTCAGCCCCAGCATTTT. It specifies CASSLAGAGQPQHF.

V gene TRBV28 combines with J gene TRBJ1-5, with D unclear. CDR1 is MDHEN, CDR2 SYDVKM, per germline. The CDR3 runs to 12 residues. Trimming shortened V by 7 bases and J by 6 bases, and 10 bases separated the two germline ends. CDR3 amino acids: CASKEEGQPQHF. As DNA, the CDR3 is TGTGCCAGCAAAGAGGAGGGTCAGCCCCAGCATTTT.